Listed here are 30 T cell receptor beta chains from one sample, sequenced in a study of cytomegalovirus exposure and HLA in healthy donors. Primers included in the PCR were 60 Vbeta and 13 Jbeta primers. The repertoire was sequenced with immunoSEQ multiplex PCR; TCRdb's copy has only in-frame clones and lacks some. The sample yields about 160,000 clones, roughly 83% seen once. Specimen: PBMCs. All receptors come from a boy between 2 and 10 years old in good health and CMV-seronegative.

This clone was seen only once. This rearrangement joins TRBV18 to TRBJ2-3, with 13 bases matching TRBD2. Germline V gene lookup returns CDR1 KGHSH and CDR2 LQKENI. This CDR3 contains 17 residues. The V segment lost 4 bases and the J segment 4 bases; nucleotides outside the gene matches: 8. CDR3 residues: CASSHTGTSGIADTQYF. Written as DNA, the CDR3 is TGTGCCAGCTCACACACCGGGACTAGCGGGATCGCAGATACGCAGTATTTT.

The rearrangement joins TRBV15 to TRBJ1-4; no firm D call. CDR1 LNHNV and CDR2 YYDKDF come from the germline V gene (reference sequence). V was clipped by 5 bases and J by 5 bases, with 15 bases between them. The CDR3 consists of 15 residues. CDR3 sequence (DNA): TGTGCCACCAGCCCCTTCGGACGGGAAAATGAAAAACTGTTTTTT. As protein: CATSPFGRENEKLFF.

Comments on this clone: Other DNA sequences in this sample translate to the same CDR3. This sequence joins TRBV7-9 and TRBJ1-2; D unclear. V dropped 6 bases and J dropped 5 bases, with 10 bases sitting between them. The CDR3 runs to 12 residues. In germline, CDR1 is SEHNR, CDR2 FQNEAQ (reference sequence). CDR3: CASSLDTYGYTF. DNA of the CDR3: TGTGCCAGCAGTCTCGACACATATGGCTACACCTTC.

This clone showed up just once. The same CDR3 arises from other DNA sequences in this sample as well. The chain has TRBV5-4 and TRBJ2-5, with D tentatively TRBD1 (5 bases). The V gene lost 0 bases and the J gene lost 2 bases, with 5 bases spanning the gap. Germline CDR1 and CDR2: SGHNT and YYREEE (reference sequence). The CDR3 spans 13 residues. The CDR3 bases are TGTGCCAGCAGCTTGGGGACACAAGAGACCCAGTACTTC. This gives the protein CASSLGTQETQYF. Looking up the rest from reference TRBV5-4 and TRBJ2-5 gives the full variable domain: ETGVTQSPTHLIKTRGQQVTLRCSSQSGHNTVSWYQQALGQGPQFIFQYYREEENGRGNFPPRFSGLQFPNYSSELNVNALELDDSALYLCASSLGTQETQYFGPGTRLLVL.

The chain recombines TRBV27 with TRBJ2-7; D is perhaps TRBD1 (6 bases). Trimming took off 2 bases at V and 3 bases at J, with 14 bases between the two ends. CDR3 length equals 15 residues. In germline, CDR1 is MNHEY, CDR2 SMNVEV (reference sequence). CDR3 residues: CASSLTRGDFYEQYF. For the CDR3, the DNA is TGTGCCAGCAGTTTAACCAGGGGCGATTTCTACGAGCAGTACTTC.

In this sample, this clone turned up a few times. The chain couples TRBV18 to TRBJ2-7, with D possibly matching TRBD2 (6 bases). This CDR3 spans 15 amino acids. The germline V gene has CDR1 KGHSH and CDR2 LQKENI. The V end lost 3 bases, the J end lost 4 bases, and 16 bases lay between the germline ends. The CDR3 DNA reads as TGTGCCAGCTCACCCTGGTCGGCAGGGAGGTACGAGCAGTACTTC. It specifies CASSPWSAGRYEQYF.

This sequence joins TRBV7-8 and TRBJ1-3; 9 nucleotides line up with TRBD1. The CDR3 spans 14 residues. After removal of 1 base from V and 8 bases from J, the junction contained 3 bases not matched to a gene. Germline V CDR1 and CDR2: SGHVS, FQNEAQ. The CDR3 sequence: CASSLGDRVHTIYF. CDR3 sequence (DNA): TGTGCCAGCAGCTTAGGGGACAGGGTCCACACCATATATTTT.

V usage is TRBV5-1 and J usage is TRBJ2-1; possible D gene TRBD2, 6 bases. This CDR3 region has 17 residues. The germline gives CDR1 SGHRS, CDR2 YFSETQ. The V and J ends lost 5 bases and 7 bases respectively, with 25 bases between them. The DNA for the CDR3 is TGCGCCAGCAGTAAGAGGGACTTACGTCTGACCGGGAATGAGCAGTTCTTC. Translation: CASSKRDLRLTGNEQFF.

V gene TRBV14 combines with J gene TRBJ2-2; a possible D gene is TRBD1 (6 bases). CDR1 and CDR2 (germline): SGHDN, FVKESK. Between the trimmed V and J ends, which lost 2 bases and 7 bases, there was a span of 17 bases. This CDR3 has 16 amino acids. DNA for the CDR3: TGTGCCAGCAGCCAACAGGGGCCTGCGCCCAACGGGGAGCTGTTTTTT. Its protein product is CASSQQGPAPNGELFF.

The rearrangement links TRBV7-2 to TRBJ1-2; 10 bases fit TRBD1. Germline CDR1 reads SGHTA; CDR2 reads FQGNSA. Losses at the gene ends were 1 base for V and 8 bases for J; bases not matched to a gene: 7. The CDR3 contains 15 residues. CDR3 DNA: TGTGCCAGCAGCTTAGTCTCGGACAGGGGGGGCGGCTACACCTTC. As protein: CASSLVSDRGGGYTF.

J is TRBJ1-5 and V is TRBV15; a weak D match, TRBD1 (5 bases). Trimming removed 5 bases from V and 5 bases from J, with 16 bases in between. CDR1 and CDR2 from the germline V gene are LNHNV and YYDKDF (reference sequence). The CDR3 totals 15 residues. The CDR3 loop is CATSVGHVGYQPQHF. CDR3 in DNA: TGTGCCACCAGCGTTGGACATGTAGGCTATCAGCCCCAGCATTTT.

This chain connects TRBV6-1 to TRBJ2-3, with a possible D match to TRBD1 (5 bases). The germline V and J ends were trimmed by 6 bases and 1 base, with 5 bases remaining between them. CDR1 MNHNS and CDR2 SASEGT come from the germline V gene. The CDR3 totals 12 residues. In DNA, the CDR3 is TGTGCCAGCAGCAGGGGCACAGATACGCAGTATTTT. Protein: CASSRGTDTQYF.

This sequence joins TRBV4-3 and TRBJ2-2; D may be TRBD2 (5 bases). CDR3 length equals 16 residues. CDR1 is LGHNA, CDR2 YSLEER, per germline. V lost 0 bases and J 1 base, leaving 9 bases between the germline ends. The CDR3 nucleotides read TGCGCCAGCAGCCAAGATGGTGGAGGGAACACCGGGGAGCTGTTTTTT. It yields the protein CASSQDGGGNTGELFF.

V usage is TRBV30 and J usage is TRBJ1-2; 10 nucleotides line up with TRBD1. CDR3 length: 14 residues. V was clipped by 3 bases and J by 5 bases; unmatched bases: 6. The germline CDR1 and CDR2 sequences are GTSNPN and SVGIG (reference sequence). The CDR3 here is CAWSPTGGGYGYTF. The CDR3 bases are TGTGCCTGGAGCCCGACAGGGGGCGGTTATGGCTACACCTTC.

The chain uses TRBV6-1 and TRBJ1-1, with a weak D call TRBD1 (5 bases). Trimming removed 1 base at V and 4 bases at J, with 13 bases between. The CDR3 contains 15 residues. Germline V gives CDR1 MNHNS, CDR2 SASEGT. CDR3 sequence: CASSEVWGRVTEAFF. The CDR3 DNA is TGTGCCAGCAGTGAAGTCTGGGGGAGGGTCACTGAAGCTTTCTTT.

V and J are TRBV27 and TRBJ1-2; the match to TRBD1 covers 11 bases. With V trimmed by 6 bases and J by 8 bases, 8 bases remained unmatched. Germline assignment: CDR1 MNHEY and CDR2 SMNVEV (reference sequence). The CDR3 covers 14 residues. CDR3 in DNA: TGTGCCAGCAGCCTGGACAGGGGGCTTAGGGGCTACACCTTC. As protein: CASSLDRGLRGYTF.

This chain connects TRBV5-1 to TRBJ2-7; 8 bases align to TRBD1. The CDR3 sequence is 14 residues long. Germline CDR1 SGHRS, CDR2 YFSETQ. Trimming removed 1 base from V and 7 bases from J; junction bases left unmatched: 7. This chain's CDR3 is CASSLWTGSREQYF. CDR3 bases: TGCGCCAGCAGCTTGTGGACAGGGTCGCGTGAGCAGTACTTC.

This clone was recorded once. This chain links TRBV14 with TRBJ2-3; tentatively, D is TRBD2 (6 bases). Germline V gives CDR1 SGHDN, CDR2 FVKESK. Trimming shortened V by 5 bases and J by 4 bases, and 22 bases separated the two germline ends. The CDR3 sequence is 17 residues long. The DNA for the CDR3 is TGTGCCAGCAGCACCGCCGGATTCTGGGGGGAGGCAGATACGCAGTATTTT. Its translation is CASSTAGFWGEADTQYF.

The rearrangement links TRBV5-4 to TRBJ1-2; 8 nucleotides match TRBD1. V dropped 4 bases and J dropped 4; count of bases not matched to a gene: 6. Germline V gene data show CDR1 as SGHNT and CDR2 as YYREEE (reference sequence). The CDR3 has 14 residues. CDR3: CASSLAGTGYGYTF. For the CDR3, the DNA is TGTGCCAGCAGCCTCGCCGGGACAGGCTATGGCTACACCTTC.

This clone was detected only once. This chain uses TRBV27 with TRBJ1-2, with 8 positions matching TRBD1. Germline V CDR1 and CDR2: MNHEY, SMNVEV (reference sequence). CDR3 length: 15 residues. V shed 2 bases, J shed 4 bases, and the junction held 6 bases outside the gene matches. The CDR3 sequence is CASSLARDRPYGYTF. The CDR3, as DNA: TGTGCCAGCAGTTTAGCCCGGGACAGGCCCTATGGCTACACCTTC.

This chain joins TRBV5-1 and TRBJ2-6; D is unresolved. Trimming took off 0 bases at V and 1 base at J, with 17 bases between the two ends. The germline gives CDR1 SGHRS, CDR2 YFSETQ. The CDR3 is 19 residues long. CDR3 loop: CASSLDGARRFSGANVLTF. The DNA for the CDR3 is TGCGCCAGCAGCTTGGACGGAGCCCGGAGATTTTCTGGGGCCAACGTCCTGACTTTC.

V gene TRBV4-2 combines with J gene TRBJ1-4; D uncertain. V shed 0 bases and J shed 0 bases, with 5 bases lying between them. Germline lookup yields CDR1 LGHNA and CDR2 YNFKEQ. CDR3 length: 15 amino acids. In DNA form, the CDR3 reads TGTGCCAGCAGCCAAGAGTCCGCAACTAATGAAAAACTGTTTTTT. It encodes CASSQESATNEKLFF.

The rearrangement uses TRBV29-1 and TRBJ1-1; D is uncertain. The CDR3 covers 15 residues. Between the trimmed V and J ends, which lost 0 bases and 7 bases, there was a span of 18 bases. Germline CDR1 SQVTM, CDR2 ANQGSEA. The CDR3 is CSVEEISNRRDEAFF. The DNA for the CDR3 is TGCAGCGTTGAAGAGATCTCTAACCGACGGGATGAAGCTTTCTTT.

This clone has a handful of counts. The gene calls are TRBV5-1 and TRBJ2-7; a possible D gene is TRBD2 (5 bases). Germline CDR1 and CDR2: SGHRS and YFSETQ. The CDR3 is 14 amino acids. The V gene lost 2 bases and the J gene lost 0 bases, with 9 bases spanning the gap. In nucleotides, the CDR3 is TGCGCCAGCAGCTTACTTGGGAGCTCCTACGAGCAGTACTTC. It specifies CASSLLGSSYEQYF. Based on the CDR3 plus reference TRBV5-1 and TRBJ2-7, the full variable domain is KAGVTQTPRYLIKTRGQQVTLSCSPISGHRSVSWYQQTPGQGLQFLFEYFSETQRNKGNFPGRFSGRQFSNSRSEMNVSTLELGDSALYLCASSLLGSSYEQYFGPGTRLTVT.

V and J are TRBV18 and TRBJ1-6; 7 bases map to TRBD1. Germline CDR1 is KGHSH and CDR2 is LQKENI. The CDR3 loop spans 16 amino acids. J was trimmed by 3 bases and V by 1 base; bases with no gene match: 3. In DNA form, the CDR3 reads TGTGCCAGCTCACCACAGGGGGCAGACTATAATTCACCCCTCCACTTT. Translating gives CASSPQGADYNSPLHF.

The chain recombines TRBV5-1 with TRBJ2-1, with TRBD2 matching over 7 bases. The V and J ends lost 0 bases and 6 bases, in that order; junction bases with no gene match: 9. CDR1 and CDR2 from the germline V gene are SGHRS and YFSETQ. CDR3 length: 16 amino acids. The CDR3 nucleotides read TGCGCCAGCAGCTTGGTTGTCGGGACTACCCTCAATGAGCAGTTCTTC. Its protein product is CASSLVVGTTLNEQFF. Supplemented by reference TRBV5-1 and TRBJ2-1, the full variable domain reads KAGVTQTPRYLIKTRGQQVTLSCSPISGHRSVSWYQQTPGQGLQFLFEYFSETQRNKGNFPGRFSGRQFSNSRSEMNVSTLELGDSALYLCASSLVVGTTLNEQFFGPGTRLTVL.

This chain uses TRBV30 with TRBJ2-3; 14 nucleotides agree with TRBD2. The CDR3 contains 16 residues. The germline V gene encodes CDR1 GTSNPN and CDR2 SVGIG (reference sequence). After removal of 2 bases from V and 6 bases from J, the junction contained 7 bases not matched to a gene. CDR3 amino acids: CAWSPGLAGVVDTQYF. CDR3 DNA: TGTGCCTGGAGTCCGGGACTAGCGGGAGTGGTGGATACGCAGTATTTT.

The chain combines TRBV7-7 with TRBJ2-5, with no clear D. CDR1 SSHAT and CDR2 FNYEAQ come from the germline V gene (reference sequence). V was shortened by 6 bases and J by 5 bases, with 13 bases between the two germline ends. The CDR3 runs 13 residues. The CDR3 protein is CASRSGSTETQYF. CDR3 bases: TGTGCCAGCAGGTCCGGTAGCACGGAGACCCAGTACTTC.

The V gene is TRBV11-2, the J gene TRBJ1-4, with 7 positions matching TRBD1. From germline, CDR1 is SGHAT and CDR2 FQNNGV. The V and J ends lost 5 bases and 5 bases, in that order; junction bases with no gene match: 8. The CDR3 is 15 residues long. The CDR3: CASSTGTANNEKLFF. As DNA, the CDR3 is TGTGCCAGCAGCACCGGGACAGCTAACAATGAAAAACTGTTTTTT.

This chain uses TRBV9 with TRBJ1-1; perhaps TRBD1 as D (6 bases). The CDR3 loop spans 16 amino acids. Per germline, CDR1 SGDLS and CDR2 YYNGEE. V lost 3 bases and J 1 base, leaving 16 bases between the germline ends. CDR3 nucleotides: TGTGCCAGCAGCGCTGGAGGTTGGGACAAGAACACTGAAGCTTTCTTT. This gives the protein CASSAGGWDKNTEAFF.